These 4 T cell receptor beta chains were all obtained from the same sample, sequenced in a study of blood T cell repertoires in COVID-19. Sequencing was performed with immunoSEQ multiplex PCR; in TCRdb, only in-frame clones are kept and a portion is missing. The sample shows more than 85,000 clones, approximately 84% of them seen only once. Sequencing was done on a sample of peripheral blood. These receptors all come from a woman aged 60 to 75 with acute or convalescent COVID-19.

The chain is built from TRBV7-2 and TRBJ1-1; 7 nucleotides line up with TRBD1. V lost 2 bases and J lost 4; bases outside the gene matches: 4. The length of the CDR3 is 14 residues. The V gene's germline CDR1 is SGHTA and CDR2 FQGNSA. The CDR3 loop reads CASSLRQGGTEAFF. The CDR3 coding sequence is TGTGCCAGCAGCTTACGCCAGGGGGGCACTGAAGCTTTCTTT.

V is TRBV7-9 and J is TRBJ2-3; 14 nucleotides match TRBD2. Germline lookup yields CDR1 SEHNR and CDR2 FQNEAQ (reference sequence). The CDR3 contains 17 residues. V lost 5 bases, J lost 4 bases, and 8 bases stayed unmatched. The CDR3 DNA reads as TGTGCCAGCAGCCACCGACTAGCGGGGGGGAGCGCAGATACGCAGTATTTT. The encoded protein is CASSHRLAGGSADTQYF. Filled out from reference TRBV7-9 and TRBJ2-3, the complete variable domain reads DTGVSQNPRHKITKRGQNVTFRCDPISEHNRLYWYRQTLGQGPEFLTYFQNEAQLEKSRLLSDRFSAERPKGSFSTLEIQRTEQGDSAMYLCASSHRLAGGSADTQYFGPGTRLTVL.

The CDR3 bases are TGTGCCTGGAGTGGTGTGGCCACAGATACGCAGTATTTT. Translated: CAWSGVATDTQYF. V usage is TRBV30 and J usage is TRBJ2-3; D call uncertain. The CDR3 is 13 residues long. Germline loops: CDR1 GTSNPN, CDR2 SVGIG (reference sequence). V was cut by 1 base and J by 2 bases, with 7 bases left in between.

The J gene is TRBJ2-5, the V gene TRBV3-1 (or the pseudogene TRBV3-2), with 9 bases lining up with TRBD2. Germline V lookup: CDR1 LGHDT, CDR2 YNNKEL (reference sequence). V lost 3 bases and J lost 0; bases outside the gene matches: 2. The CDR3 covers 15 residues. The CDR3: CASSHAGGYQETQYF. The CDR3, as DNA: TGTGCCAGCAGCCACGCGGGGGGGTACCAAGAGACCCAGTACTTC.